This TCR beta chain is drawn from a study of control samples from healthy donors and cancer patients. Per the germline V gene, CDR1 is MNHEY and CDR2 is SVGEGT. V shed 5 bases, J shed 4 bases, and the junction held 9 bases outside the gene matches. The CDR3 sequence is 15 residues long. Profiled with immunoSEQ multiplex PCR; TCRdb holds only in-frame clones, not every one. The sample includes approximately 27,000 clones, roughly 85% seen only once; the top ten take around 7%. V usage is TRBV6-2 or TRBV6-3 and J usage is TRBJ1-2; 8 bases fit TRBD1. This sequence originates from a woman between 55 and 75 years old with head and neck cancer. Sample: PBMCs. The CDR3 DNA is TGTGCCAGCAGTCTCATTCAGGGGGCCATCTATGGCTACACCTTC. Translating gives CASSLIQGAIYGYTF.